One and the same sample provided the 19 T cell receptor beta chains below, sequenced in a study of siplizumab effects on memory and regulatory T cells. TCRdb's copy holds only in-frame clones and misses some; the assay was immunoSEQ multiplex PCR. The sample holds more than 6,500 clones, approximately 34% seen once. Researchers maintained the mixed lymphocyte reaction cells in coculture at 37°C for 5 to 6 days. For these receptors, no antigen is known. The sequencing input was CFSE-low (dividing) CD8+ T cells sorted from an allogeneic mixed lymphocyte reaction. Source of these receptors: a human donor in good health; the cells came from an allogeneic mixed lymphocyte reaction.

The rearrangement joins TRBV9 to TRBJ1-1; no definite D call. Trimming removed 0 bases at V and 4 bases at J, with 10 bases between. The CDR3 runs 14 residues. Germline-derived CDR1 and CDR2 are SGDLS and YYNGEE. The CDR3 region is CASSVGSPPTEAFF. The CDR3 nucleotides read TGTGCCAGCAGCGTAGGATCACCCCCCACTGAAGCTTTCTTT.

This clone was seen a few times. V and J are TRBV7-8 and TRBJ2-1; 7 bases line up with TRBD2. The CDR3 spans 15 residues. Losses at the gene ends were 5 bases for V and 10 bases for J; bases not matched to a gene: 14. The germline V gene encodes CDR1 SGHVS and CDR2 FQNEAQ. The CDR3 sequence: CASSLQRDPTGEQFF. In DNA form, the CDR3 reads TGTGCCAGCAGCCTTCAGCGGGACCCGACGGGAGAGCAGTTCTTC.

This clone is categorized as medium-sized (0.01 to 0.1%). The chain employs TRBV7-9 and TRBJ2-7; maybe TRBD1 (6 bases). This CDR3 is built from 12 residues. Germline V gene sequence: CDR1 SEHNR, CDR2 FQNEAQ (reference sequence). V shed 5 bases and J shed 5 bases, with 10 bases lying between them. CDR3 nucleotides: TGTGCCAGCAGCCAAAGACAGGACGAGCAGTACTTC. Encoded protein: CASSQRQDEQYF.

The sample holds a few counts of this clone. V is TRBV19 and J is TRBJ2-3; no clear D gene. Per germline, CDR1 LNHDA and CDR2 SQIVND (reference sequence). V was shortened by 6 bases and J by 2 bases, with 12 bases between the two germline ends. The CDR3 loop spans 14 amino acids. The CDR3 DNA is TGTGCCAGTAGCACTCTCGGAGTCACAGATACGCAGTATTTT. Amino acids: CASSTLGVTDTQYF.

Relative to its sample, this clone is medium-sized. The rearrangement uses TRBV19 and TRBJ1-4; 8 nucleotides line up with TRBD1. This CDR3 comprises 16 residues. CDR1 and CDR2 (germline): LNHDA, SQIVND (reference sequence). V shed 5 bases and J 7 bases; nucleotides not matched to a gene: 12. CDR3 sequence reads: CASSEARGRLSEKLFF. The CDR3 DNA reads TGTGCCAGTAGTGAGGCCAGGGGGCGACTCAGTGAAAAACTGTTTTTT.

This clone occurred a few times. CDR3 coding DNA: TGTGCCTGGAGTCATCCTAATGAGCAGTTCTTC. As protein: CAWSHPNEQFF. The rearrangement uses TRBV30 and TRBJ2-1; D is unclear. CDR3 length: 11 residues. V was pared by 2 bases and J by 7 bases, with 6 bases between. Germline V gene sequence: CDR1 GTSNPN, CDR2 SVGIG (reference sequence).

Sample share makes this clone medium-sized. This rearrangement joins TRBV4-1 to TRBJ1-1, with D possibly matching TRBD1 (5 bases). V was shortened by 2 bases and J by 1 base, with 5 bases between the two germline ends. The CDR3 covers 13 residues. The germline CDR1 and CDR2 sequences are MGHRA and YSYEKL. CDR3 coding DNA: TGCGCCAGCAGCCAAACAGGGAACACTGAAGCTTTCTTT. It is translated as CASSQTGNTEAFF.

Within the sample, this clone is medium-sized (0.01 to 0.1%). The V call is TRBV27, the J call TRBJ2-7; TRBD2 aligns across 9 bases. There are 15 residues in the CDR3. Germline assignment: CDR1 MNHEY and CDR2 SMNVEV (reference sequence). With V trimmed by 6 bases and J by 0 bases, 6 bases remained unmatched. The CDR3 region is CASRMSGRSSYEQYF. The CDR3 region has the DNA TGTGCCAGCAGGATGAGCGGGAGGAGCTCCTACGAGCAGTACTTC.

The V call is TRBV4-1, the J call TRBJ1-1; D gene ambiguous. V gave up 2 bases and J gave up 7 bases, with 5 bases separating them. Germline loops: CDR1 MGHRA, CDR2 YSYEKL. The CDR3 has 11 amino acids. The CDR3 coding sequence is TGCGCCAGCAGCCAAACGGATGAAGCTTTCTTT. It specifies CASSQTDEAFF.

Sample share makes this clone medium-sized. CDR3 nucleotides: TGTGCCAGCAGGGAAGGCTGGAGTGCCTCCTACGAGCAGTACTTC. It encodes CASREGWSASYEQYF. The gene calls are TRBV28 and TRBJ2-7; D gene uncertain. Germline CDR1 MDHEN, CDR2 SYDVKM. This CDR3 spans 15 amino acids. V shed 6 bases and J shed 0 bases, with 15 bases lying between them. The full variable domain, its missing parts supplied by reference TRBV28 and TRBJ2-7, is DVKVTQSSRYLVKRTGEKVFLECVQDMDHENMFWYRQDPGLGLRLIYFSYDVKMKEKGDIPEGYSVSREKKERFSLILESASTNQTSMYLCASREGWSASYEQYFGPGTRLTVT.

This clone was counted between two and nine times. This chain uses TRBV5-4 with TRBJ1-1; tentative D call: TRBD1 (5 bases). This CDR3 contains 13 residues. The germline CDR1 and CDR2 sequences are SGHNT and YYREEE (reference sequence). The germline V and J ends were trimmed by 0 bases and 3 bases, with 6 bases remaining between them. The CDR3 bases are TGTGCCAGCAGCTTGGTGGGGGACACTGAAGCTTTCTTT. This gives the protein CASSLVGDTEAFF.

This clone has just a few counts. The chain is built from TRBV28 and TRBJ1-5; D unclear. Germline-derived CDR1 and CDR2 are MDHEN and SYDVKM. CDR3 size: 14 residues. V shed 7 bases and J shed 7 bases, with 17 bases lying between them. The CDR3: CASTFAEGRQPQHF. The CDR3 nucleotides read TGTGCCAGCACCTTCGCGGAGGGTCGCCAGCCCCAGCATTTT.

This chain uses TRBV4-1 with TRBJ1-5; D remains unclear. There are 15 residues in the CDR3. Germline loops: CDR1 MGHRA, CDR2 YSYEKL. Trimming cost V 3 bases and J 1 base, with 10 bases left between them. The DNA of the CDR3 is TGCGCCAGCAGCCAGTACACAAACAGCAATCAGCCCCAGCATTTT. Amino acid sequence: CASSQYTNSNQPQHF.

This sequence joins TRBV2 and TRBJ2-7; 11 nucleotides agree with TRBD1. The CDR3 is made up of 15 amino acids. The germline V gene has CDR1 SNHLY and CDR2 FYNNEI. The V gene end was trimmed by 6 bases and the J gene end by 3 bases; junction bases not matched to a gene: 7. The CDR3 region is CASSTTGTGGYEQYF. The CDR3 bases are TGTGCCAGCAGCACAACCGGGACAGGGGGCTACGAGCAGTACTTC.

This clone was seen a handful of times. The chain carries TRBV29-1 and TRBJ2-7; 9 nucleotides match TRBD2. The CDR3 totals 13 residues. In germline, CDR1 is SQVTM, CDR2 ANQGSEA. J was trimmed by 6 bases and V by 1 base; bases with no gene match: 4. The CDR3 nucleotides are TGCAGCGTTGAAGGACTAGCGGCAGGCGAGCAGTACTTC. It yields the protein CSVEGLAAGEQYF.

In this sample, this clone turned up once. This chain uses TRBV6-5 with TRBJ2-7; the D gene could be TRBD1 or TRBD2 (6 bases each). The germline CDR1 and CDR2 sequences are MNHEY and SVGAGI. This CDR3 is 16 amino acids long. V was shortened by 0 bases and J by 5 bases, with 17 bases between the two germline ends. Here the CDR3 reads CASSYSSSGAVDEQYF. CDR3 coding DNA: TGTGCCAGCAGTTACTCTTCGTCGGGGGCGGTCGACGAGCAGTACTTC.

The chain joins TRBV9 to TRBJ2-1, with TRBD2 as a possible D gene (5 bases). This CDR3 is built from 15 residues. CDR1 is SGDLS and CDR2 is YYNGEE in the germline V gene. V was pared by 4 bases and J by 0 bases, with 11 bases between. CDR3 residues: CASSPFTSSYNEQFF. The CDR3 coding sequence is TGTGCCAGCAGCCCCTTTACTAGCTCCTACAATGAGCAGTTCTTC.

In this sample, this clone turned up a few times. The chain links TRBV9 to TRBJ2-1; D is ambiguous. The germline V gene has CDR1 SGDLS and CDR2 YYNGEE. There are 13 residues in the CDR3. V was shortened by 0 bases and J by 4 bases, with 5 bases between the two germline ends. The CDR3 DNA sequence: TGTGCCAGCAGCGTAGACGGGTACAATGAGCAGTTCTTC. This gives the protein CASSVDGYNEQFF.

This chain joins TRBV7-8 and TRBJ2-3, with 7 bases aligning to TRBD1. The J segment lost 1 base and the V segment lost 6 bases, leaving 10 bases of the junction unmatched. Germline V gives CDR1 SGHVS, CDR2 FQNEAQ. The CDR3 extends over 16 amino acids. In DNA, the CDR3 is TGTGCCAGCAGTTGGCTGACAGGGCGGGGCACAGATACGCAGTATTTT. Translation: CASSWLTGRGTDTQYF.